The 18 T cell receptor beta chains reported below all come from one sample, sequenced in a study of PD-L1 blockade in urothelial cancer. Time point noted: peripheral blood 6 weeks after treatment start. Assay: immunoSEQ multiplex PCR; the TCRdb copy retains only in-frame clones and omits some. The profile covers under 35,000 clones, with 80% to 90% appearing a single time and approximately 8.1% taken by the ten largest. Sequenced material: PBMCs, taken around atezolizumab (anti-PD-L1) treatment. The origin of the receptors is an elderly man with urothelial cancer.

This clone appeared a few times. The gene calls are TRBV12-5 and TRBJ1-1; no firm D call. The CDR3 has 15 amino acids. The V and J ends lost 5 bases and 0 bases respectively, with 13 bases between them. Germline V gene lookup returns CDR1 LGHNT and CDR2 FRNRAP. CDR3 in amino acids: CASGPPRGLNTEAFF. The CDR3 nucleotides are TGTGCTAGTGGTCCGCCTCGGGGATTGAACACTGAAGCTTTCTTT. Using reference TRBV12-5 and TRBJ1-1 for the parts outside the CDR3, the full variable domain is DARVTQTPRHKVTEMGQEVTMRCQPILGHNTVFWYRQTMMQGLELLAYFRNRAPLDDSGMPKDRFSAEMPDATLATLKIQPSEPRDSAVYFCASGPPRGLNTEAFFGQGTRLTVV.

The chain's CDR3 is CASSLAQGDYGYTF. The CDR3 DNA follows: TGCGCCAGCAGCTTGGCACAGGGTGACTATGGCTACACCTTC. The J gene is TRBJ1-2, the V gene TRBV5-1; weak D call: TRBD1 (6 bases). Germline CDR1 SGHRS, CDR2 YFSETQ. Between the trimmed V and J ends, which lost 0 bases and 3 bases, there was a span of 9 bases. The length of the CDR3 is 14 residues.

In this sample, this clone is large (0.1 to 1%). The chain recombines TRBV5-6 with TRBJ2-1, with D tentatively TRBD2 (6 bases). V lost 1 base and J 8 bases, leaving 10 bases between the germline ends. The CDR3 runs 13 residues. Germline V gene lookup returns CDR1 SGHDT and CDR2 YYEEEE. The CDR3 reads CASSLREYHEQFF. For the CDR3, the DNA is TGTGCCAGCAGCTTGCGGGAGTACCATGAGCAGTTCTTC. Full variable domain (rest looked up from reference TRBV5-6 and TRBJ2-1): DAGVTQSPTHLIKTRGQQVTLRCSPKSGHDTVSWYQQALGQGPQFIFQYYEEEERQRGNFPDRFSGHQFPNYSSELNVNALLLGDSALYLCASSLREYHEQFFGPGTRLTVL.

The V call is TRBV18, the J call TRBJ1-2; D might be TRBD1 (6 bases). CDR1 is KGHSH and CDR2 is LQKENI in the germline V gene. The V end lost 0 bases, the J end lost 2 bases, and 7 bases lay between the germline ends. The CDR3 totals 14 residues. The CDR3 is CASSPPDRNYGYTF. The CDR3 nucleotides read TGTGCCAGCTCACCACCGGACAGAAACTATGGCTACACCTTC.

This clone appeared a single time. For the CDR3, the DNA is TGTGCCAGCAGCTTGCGGCTAGCGGCGATCTACGAGCAGTACTTC. Translated: CASSLRLAAIYEQYF. V usage is TRBV7-6 and J usage is TRBJ2-7; 7 positions agree with TRBD2. V shed 3 bases, J shed 3 bases, and the junction held 8 bases outside the gene matches. This CDR3 is built from 15 residues. Looked up from germline, CDR1 is SGHVS and CDR2 is FNYEAQ.

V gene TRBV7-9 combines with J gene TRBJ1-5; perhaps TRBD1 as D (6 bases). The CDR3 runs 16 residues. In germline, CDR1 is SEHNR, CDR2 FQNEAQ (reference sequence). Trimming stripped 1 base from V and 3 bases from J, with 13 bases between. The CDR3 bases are TGTGCCAGCAGCTTAGTGAGGCCAGGGGTCAATCAGCCCCAGCATTTT. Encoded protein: CASSLVRPGVNQPQHF.

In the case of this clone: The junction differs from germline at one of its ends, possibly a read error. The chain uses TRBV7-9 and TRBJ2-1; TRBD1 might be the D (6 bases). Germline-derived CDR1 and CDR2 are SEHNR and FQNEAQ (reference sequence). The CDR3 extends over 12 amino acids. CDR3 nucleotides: TGTGCCAGCAGCCTGAGGGACAATCAGCAGTTCTTC. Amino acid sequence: CASSLRDNQQFF.

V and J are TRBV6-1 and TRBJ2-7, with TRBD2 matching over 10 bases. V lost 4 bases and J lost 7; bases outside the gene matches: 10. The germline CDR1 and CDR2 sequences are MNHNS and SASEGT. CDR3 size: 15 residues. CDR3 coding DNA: TGTGCCAGCAGTGGTGCGCTAGCGGGAGCCCGGGAGCAGTACTTC. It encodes CASSGALAGAREQYF.

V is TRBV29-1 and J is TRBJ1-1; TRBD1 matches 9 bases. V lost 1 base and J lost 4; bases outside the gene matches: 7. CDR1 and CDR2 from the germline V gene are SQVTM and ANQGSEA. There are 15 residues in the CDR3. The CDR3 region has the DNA TGCAGCGTTGAAGGAGGGACAGGGTGGGTCACTGAAGCTTTCTTT. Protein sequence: CSVEGGTGWVTEAFF.

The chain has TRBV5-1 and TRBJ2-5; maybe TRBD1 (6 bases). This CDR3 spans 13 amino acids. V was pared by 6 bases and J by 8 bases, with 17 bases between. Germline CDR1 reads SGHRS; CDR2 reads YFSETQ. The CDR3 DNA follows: TGCGCCAGCAACGAGGGCCAGGGGCTCACCCAGTACTTC. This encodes CASNEGQGLTQYF.

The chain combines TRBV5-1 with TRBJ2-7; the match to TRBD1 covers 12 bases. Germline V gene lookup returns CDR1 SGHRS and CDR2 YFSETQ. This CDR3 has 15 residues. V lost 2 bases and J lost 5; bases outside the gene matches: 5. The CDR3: CASSFSGTGGHEQYF. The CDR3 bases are TGCGCCAGCAGCTTTTCCGGGACAGGGGGCCACGAGCAGTACTTC.

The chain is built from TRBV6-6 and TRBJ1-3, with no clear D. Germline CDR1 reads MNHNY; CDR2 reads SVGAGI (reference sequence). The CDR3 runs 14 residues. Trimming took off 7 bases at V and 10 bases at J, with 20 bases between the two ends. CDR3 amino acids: CASTPPGSTNTIYF. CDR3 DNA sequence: TGTGCCAGCACGCCCCCGGGGTCGACTAATACCATATATTTT.

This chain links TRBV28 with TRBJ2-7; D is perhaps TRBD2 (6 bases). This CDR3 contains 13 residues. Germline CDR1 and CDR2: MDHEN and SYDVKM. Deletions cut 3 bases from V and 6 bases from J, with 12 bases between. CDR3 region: CASSFRTSIEQYF. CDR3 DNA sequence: TGTGCCAGCAGTTTCCGCACTAGCATCGAGCAGTACTTC.

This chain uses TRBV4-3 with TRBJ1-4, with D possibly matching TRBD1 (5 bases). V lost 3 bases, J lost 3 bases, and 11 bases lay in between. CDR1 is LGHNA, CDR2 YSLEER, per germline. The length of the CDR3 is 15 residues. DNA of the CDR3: TGCGCCAGCAGCCAGGATCGACAGTCTAATGAAAAACTGTTTTTT. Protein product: CASSQDRQSNEKLFF.

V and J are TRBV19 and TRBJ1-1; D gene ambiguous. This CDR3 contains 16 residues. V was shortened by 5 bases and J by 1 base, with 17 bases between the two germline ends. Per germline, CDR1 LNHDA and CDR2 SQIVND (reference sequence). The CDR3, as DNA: TGTGCCAGTAGTCTCCCTATTGGCAGGCGGAACACTGAAGCTTTCTTT. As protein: CASSLPIGRRNTEAFF.

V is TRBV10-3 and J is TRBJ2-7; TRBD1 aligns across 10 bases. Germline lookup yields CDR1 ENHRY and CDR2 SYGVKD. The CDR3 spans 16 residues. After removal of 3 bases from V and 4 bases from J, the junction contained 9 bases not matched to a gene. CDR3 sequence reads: CAISEPLRDRGYEQYF. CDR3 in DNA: TGTGCCATCAGTGAACCCCTCCGGGACAGGGGTTACGAGCAGTACTTC.

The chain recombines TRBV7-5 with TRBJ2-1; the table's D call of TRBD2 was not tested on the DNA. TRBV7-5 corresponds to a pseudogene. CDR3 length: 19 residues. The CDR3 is CVRSLVVLAGEVSYNEQFF. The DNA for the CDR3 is TGTGTCAGAAGCTTAGTTGTATTAGCGGGAGAAGTTTCCTACAATGAGCAGTTCTTC.

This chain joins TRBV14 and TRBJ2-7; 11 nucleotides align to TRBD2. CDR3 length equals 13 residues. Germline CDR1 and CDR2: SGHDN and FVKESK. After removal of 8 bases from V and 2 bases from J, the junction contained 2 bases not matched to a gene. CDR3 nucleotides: TGTGCCAGCGGACTAGCGGGCACCTACGAGCAGTACTTC. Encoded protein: CASGLAGTYEQYF.